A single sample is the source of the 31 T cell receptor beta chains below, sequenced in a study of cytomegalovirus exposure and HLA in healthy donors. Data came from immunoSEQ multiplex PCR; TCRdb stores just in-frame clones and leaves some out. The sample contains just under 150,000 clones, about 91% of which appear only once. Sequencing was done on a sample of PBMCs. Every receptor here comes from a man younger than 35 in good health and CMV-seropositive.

The CDR3 loop is CASSKTGGREKLFF. CDR3 nucleotides: TGTGCCAGCAGTAAGACAGGAGGAAGGGAAAAACTGTTTTTT. The rearrangement joins TRBV6-5 to TRBJ1-4; tentative D call: TRBD1 (6 bases). The CDR3 totals 14 residues. The V end was cut by 5 bases, the J end by 8 bases, with 15 bases between. CDR1 is MNHEY and CDR2 is SVGAGI in the germline V gene.

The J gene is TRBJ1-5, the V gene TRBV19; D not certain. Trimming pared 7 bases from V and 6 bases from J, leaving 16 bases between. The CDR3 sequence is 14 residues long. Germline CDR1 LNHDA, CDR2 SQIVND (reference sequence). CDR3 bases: TGTGCCAGTACCATCCGGCGAGGGAGTCAGCCCCAGCATTTT. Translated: CASTIRRGSQPQHF.

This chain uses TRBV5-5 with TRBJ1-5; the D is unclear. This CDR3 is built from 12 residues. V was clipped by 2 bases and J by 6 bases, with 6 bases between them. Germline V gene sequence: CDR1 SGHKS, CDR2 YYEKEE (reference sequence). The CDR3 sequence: CASSFEGQPQHF. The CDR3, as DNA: TGTGCCAGCAGCTTCGAGGGTCAGCCCCAGCATTTT.

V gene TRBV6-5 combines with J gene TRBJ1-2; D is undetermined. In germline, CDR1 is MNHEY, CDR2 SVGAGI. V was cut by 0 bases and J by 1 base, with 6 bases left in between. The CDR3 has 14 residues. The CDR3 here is CASSYSSLNYGYTF. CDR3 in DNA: TGTGCCAGCAGTTACTCGTCCCTTAACTATGGCTACACCTTC.

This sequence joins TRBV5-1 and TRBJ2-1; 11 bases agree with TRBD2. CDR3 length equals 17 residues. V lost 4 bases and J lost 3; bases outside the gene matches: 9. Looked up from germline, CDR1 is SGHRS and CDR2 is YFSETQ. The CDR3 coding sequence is TGCGCCAGCAGCCCGGGGACTAGCGGATACTTCTACAATGAGCAGTTCTTC. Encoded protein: CASSPGTSGYFYNEQFF.

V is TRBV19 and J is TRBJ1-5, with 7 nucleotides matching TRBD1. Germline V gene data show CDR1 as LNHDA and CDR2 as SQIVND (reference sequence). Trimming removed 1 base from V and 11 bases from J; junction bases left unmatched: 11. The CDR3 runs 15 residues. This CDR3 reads CASSIVGQATRAQHF. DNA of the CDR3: TGTGCCAGTAGTATAGTCGGACAGGCTACTAGGGCCCAGCATTTT.

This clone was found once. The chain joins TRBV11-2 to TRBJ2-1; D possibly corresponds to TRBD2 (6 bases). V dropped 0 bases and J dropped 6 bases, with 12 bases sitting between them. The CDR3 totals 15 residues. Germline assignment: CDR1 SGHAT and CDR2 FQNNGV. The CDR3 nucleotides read TGTGCCAGCAGCTTAGAGCACGGGGGAAGCAATGAGCAGTTCTTC. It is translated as CASSLEHGGSNEQFF.

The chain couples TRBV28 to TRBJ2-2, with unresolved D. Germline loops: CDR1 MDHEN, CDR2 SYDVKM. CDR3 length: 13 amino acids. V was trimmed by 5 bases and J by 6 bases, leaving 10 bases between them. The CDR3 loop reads CASSRSQPGELFF. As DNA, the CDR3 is TGTGCCAGCAGTCGATCACAGCCCGGGGAGCTGTTTTTT.

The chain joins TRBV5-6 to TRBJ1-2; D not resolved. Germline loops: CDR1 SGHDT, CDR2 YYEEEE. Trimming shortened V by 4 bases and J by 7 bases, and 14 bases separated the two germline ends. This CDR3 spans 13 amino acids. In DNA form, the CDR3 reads TGTGCCAGCAGCCTGGCGGGGAGGAGTGGCTACACCTTC. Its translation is CASSLAGRSGYTF.

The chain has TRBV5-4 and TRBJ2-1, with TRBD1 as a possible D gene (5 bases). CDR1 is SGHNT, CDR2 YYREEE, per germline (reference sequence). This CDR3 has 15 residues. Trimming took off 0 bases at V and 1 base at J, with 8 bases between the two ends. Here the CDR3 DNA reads TGTGCCAGCAGCTTGGCCCGACAGTCCTACAATGAGCAGTTCTTC. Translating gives CASSLARQSYNEQFF.

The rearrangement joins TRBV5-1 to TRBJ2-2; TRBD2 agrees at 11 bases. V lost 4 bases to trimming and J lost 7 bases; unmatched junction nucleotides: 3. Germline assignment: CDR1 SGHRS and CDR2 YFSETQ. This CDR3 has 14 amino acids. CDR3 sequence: CASSAGLADGELFF. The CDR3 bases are TGCGCCAGCAGCGCGGGACTAGCGGACGGGGAGCTGTTTTTT.

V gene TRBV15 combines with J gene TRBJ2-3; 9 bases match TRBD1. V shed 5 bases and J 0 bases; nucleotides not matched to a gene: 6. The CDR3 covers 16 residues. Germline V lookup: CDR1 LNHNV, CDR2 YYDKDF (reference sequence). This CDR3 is CATSFPDRGSTDTQYF. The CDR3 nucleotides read TGTGCCACCAGCTTCCCGGACAGGGGTAGCACAGATACGCAGTATTTT.

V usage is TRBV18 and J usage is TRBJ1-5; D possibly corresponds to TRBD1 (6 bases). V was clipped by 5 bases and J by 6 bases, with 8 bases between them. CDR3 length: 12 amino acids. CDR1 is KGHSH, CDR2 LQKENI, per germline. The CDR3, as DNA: TGTGCCAGCTCAGGGGGCCTTCAGCCCCAGCATTTT. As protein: CASSGGLQPQHF.

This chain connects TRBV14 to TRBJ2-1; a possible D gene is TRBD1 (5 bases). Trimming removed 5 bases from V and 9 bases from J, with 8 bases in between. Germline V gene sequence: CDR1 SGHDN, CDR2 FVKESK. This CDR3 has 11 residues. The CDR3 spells CASSRQREQFF. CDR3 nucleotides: TGTGCCAGCAGCAGACAGCGTGAGCAGTTCTTC.

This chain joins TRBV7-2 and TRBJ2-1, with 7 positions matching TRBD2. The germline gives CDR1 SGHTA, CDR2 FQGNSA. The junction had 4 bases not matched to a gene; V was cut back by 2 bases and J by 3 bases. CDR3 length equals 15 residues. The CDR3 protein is CASSLSGGYYNEQFF. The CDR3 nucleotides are TGTGCCAGCAGCTTATCGGGAGGCTACTACAATGAGCAGTTCTTC.

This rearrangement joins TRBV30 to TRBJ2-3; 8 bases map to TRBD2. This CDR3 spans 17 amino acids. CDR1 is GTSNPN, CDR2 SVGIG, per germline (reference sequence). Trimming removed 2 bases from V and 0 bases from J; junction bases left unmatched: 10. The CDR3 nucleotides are TGTGCCTGGAGTTATGCAAGGGCTAGCGGGAGCACAGATACGCAGTATTTT. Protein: CAWSYARASGSTDTQYF.

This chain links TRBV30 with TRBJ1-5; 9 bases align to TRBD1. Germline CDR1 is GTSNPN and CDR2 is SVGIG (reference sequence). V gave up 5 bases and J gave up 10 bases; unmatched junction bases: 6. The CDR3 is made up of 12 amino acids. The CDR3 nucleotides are TGTGCCTGGGCGGACAGGGGAGGACCCCAGCATTTT. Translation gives CAWADRGGPQHF. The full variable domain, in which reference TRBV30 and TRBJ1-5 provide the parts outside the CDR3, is SQTIHQWPATLVQPVGSPLSLECTVEGTSNPNLYWYRQAAGRGLQLLFYSVGIGQISSEVPQNLSASRPQDRQFILSSKKLLLSDSGFYLCAWADRGGPQHFGDGTRLSIL.

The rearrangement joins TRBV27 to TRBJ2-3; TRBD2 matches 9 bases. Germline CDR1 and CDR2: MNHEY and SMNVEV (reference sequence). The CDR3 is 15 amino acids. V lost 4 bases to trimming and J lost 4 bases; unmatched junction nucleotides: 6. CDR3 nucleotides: TGTGCCAGCAGTTCCCCTAGCGGGGTCGCAGATACGCAGTATTTT. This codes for CASSSPSGVADTQYF.

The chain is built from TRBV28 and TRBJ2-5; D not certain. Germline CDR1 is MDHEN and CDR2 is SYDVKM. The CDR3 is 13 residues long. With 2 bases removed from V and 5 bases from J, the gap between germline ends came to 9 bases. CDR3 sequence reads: CASSLPVMETQYF. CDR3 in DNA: TGTGCCAGCAGTTTACCTGTAATGGAGACCCAGTACTTC. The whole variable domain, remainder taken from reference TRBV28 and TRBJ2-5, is DVKVTQSSRYLVKRTGEKVFLECVQDMDHENMFWYRQDPGLGLRLIYFSYDVKMKEKGDIPEGYSVSREKKERFSLILESASTNQTSMYLCASSLPVMETQYFGPGTRLLVL.

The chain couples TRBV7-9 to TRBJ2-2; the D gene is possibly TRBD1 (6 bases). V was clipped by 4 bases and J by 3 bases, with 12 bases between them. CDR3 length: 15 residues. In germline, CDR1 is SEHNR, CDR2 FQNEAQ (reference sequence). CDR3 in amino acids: CASSSTGWDTGELFF. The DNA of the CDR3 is TGTGCCAGCAGCTCTACAGGGTGGGACACCGGGGAGCTGTTTTTT.

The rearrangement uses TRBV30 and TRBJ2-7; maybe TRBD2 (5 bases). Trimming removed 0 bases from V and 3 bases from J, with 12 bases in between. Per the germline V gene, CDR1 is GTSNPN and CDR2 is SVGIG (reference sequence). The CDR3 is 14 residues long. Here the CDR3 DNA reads TGTGCCTGGAGTGTAGGCGGGTCCGGCTACGAGCAGTACTTC. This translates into CAWSVGGSGYEQYF.

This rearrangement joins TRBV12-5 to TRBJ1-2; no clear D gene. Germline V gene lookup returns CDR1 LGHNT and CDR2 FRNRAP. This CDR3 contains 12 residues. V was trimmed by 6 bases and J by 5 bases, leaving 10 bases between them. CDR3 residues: CASGLYKYGYTF. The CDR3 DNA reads TGTGCTAGTGGCCTTTACAAGTATGGCTACACCTTC.

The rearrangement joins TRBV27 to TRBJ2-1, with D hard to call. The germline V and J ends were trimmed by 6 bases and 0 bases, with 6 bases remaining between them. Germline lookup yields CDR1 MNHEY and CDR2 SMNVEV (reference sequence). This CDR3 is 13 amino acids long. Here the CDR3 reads CASRESSYNEQFF. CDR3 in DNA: TGTGCCAGCAGAGAGAGCTCCTACAATGAGCAGTTCTTC.

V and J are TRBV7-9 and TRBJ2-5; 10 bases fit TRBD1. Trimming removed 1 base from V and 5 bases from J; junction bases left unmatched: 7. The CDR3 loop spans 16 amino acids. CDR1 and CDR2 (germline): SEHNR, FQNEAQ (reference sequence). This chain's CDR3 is CASSLVNRQGAETQYF. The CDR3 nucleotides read TGTGCCAGCAGCTTAGTAAACCGACAGGGGGCTGAGACCCAGTACTTC.

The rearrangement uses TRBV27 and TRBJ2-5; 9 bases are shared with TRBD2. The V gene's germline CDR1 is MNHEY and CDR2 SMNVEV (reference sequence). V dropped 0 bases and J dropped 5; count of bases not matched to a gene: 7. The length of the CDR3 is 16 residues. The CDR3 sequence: CASSLSPAGGAETQYF. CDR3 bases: TGTGCCAGCAGTTTATCTCCAGCGGGAGGTGCTGAGACCCAGTACTTC.

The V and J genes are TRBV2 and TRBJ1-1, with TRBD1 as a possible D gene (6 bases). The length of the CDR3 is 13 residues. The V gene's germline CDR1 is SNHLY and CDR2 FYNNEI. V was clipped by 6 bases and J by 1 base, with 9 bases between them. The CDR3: CASREDRNTEAFF. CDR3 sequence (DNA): TGTGCCAGCAGGGAGGACAGGAACACTGAAGCTTTCTTT.

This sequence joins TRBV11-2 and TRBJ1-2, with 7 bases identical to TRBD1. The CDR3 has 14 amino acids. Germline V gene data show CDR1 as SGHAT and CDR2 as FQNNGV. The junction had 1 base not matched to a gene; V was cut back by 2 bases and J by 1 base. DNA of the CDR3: TGTGCCAGCAGCTTAAACAGGGGTAACTATGGCTACACCTTC. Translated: CASSLNRGNYGYTF.

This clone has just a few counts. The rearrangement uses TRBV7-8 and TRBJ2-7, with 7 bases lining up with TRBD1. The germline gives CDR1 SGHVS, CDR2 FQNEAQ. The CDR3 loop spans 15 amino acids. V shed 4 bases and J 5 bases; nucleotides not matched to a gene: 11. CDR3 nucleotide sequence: TGTGCCAGCAGCTCCGACAGGGTATGGTCCCACGAGCAGTACTTC. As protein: CASSSDRVWSHEQYF.

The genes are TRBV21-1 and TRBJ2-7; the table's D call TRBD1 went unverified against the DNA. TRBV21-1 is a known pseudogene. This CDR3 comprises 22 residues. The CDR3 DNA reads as TGTGCCAGCAGCGAAGTTACCAAACGGACAGGGGGTGCGGATGGCAACTCCTACGAGCAGTACTTC. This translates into CASSEVTKRTGGADGNSYEQYF.

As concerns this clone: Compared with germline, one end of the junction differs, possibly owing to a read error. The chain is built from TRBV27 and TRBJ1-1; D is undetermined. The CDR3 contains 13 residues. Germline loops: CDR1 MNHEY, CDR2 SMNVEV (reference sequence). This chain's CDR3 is CASSLYLSQEAFF. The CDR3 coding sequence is TGTGCCAGCAGCTTATATCTGAGCCAAGAAGCTTTCTTT.

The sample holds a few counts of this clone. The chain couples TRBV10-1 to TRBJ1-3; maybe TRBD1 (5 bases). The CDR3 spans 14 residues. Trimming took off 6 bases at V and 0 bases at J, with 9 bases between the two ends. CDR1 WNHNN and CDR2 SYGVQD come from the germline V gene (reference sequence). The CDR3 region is CASRAGHSGNTIYF. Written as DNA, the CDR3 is TGCGCCAGCAGGGCCGGACACTCTGGAAACACCATATATTTT.